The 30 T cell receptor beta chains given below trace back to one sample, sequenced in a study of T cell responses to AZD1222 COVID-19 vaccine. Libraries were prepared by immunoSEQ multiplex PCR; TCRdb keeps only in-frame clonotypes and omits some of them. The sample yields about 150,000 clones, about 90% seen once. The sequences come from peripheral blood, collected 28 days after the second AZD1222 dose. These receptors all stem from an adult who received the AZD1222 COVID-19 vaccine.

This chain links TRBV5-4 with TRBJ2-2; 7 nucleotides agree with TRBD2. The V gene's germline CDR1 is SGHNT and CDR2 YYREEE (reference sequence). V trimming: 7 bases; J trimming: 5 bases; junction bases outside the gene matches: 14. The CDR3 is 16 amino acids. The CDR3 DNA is TGTGCCAGCGCTGGGGCTTCTGGGGGGGTTACCGGGGAGCTGTTTTTT. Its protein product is CASAGASGGVTGELFF.

CDR3 nucleotide sequence: TGTGCCAGCAGCGTAGGAGTGAACACCGGGGAGCTGTTTTTT. It codes for CASSVGVNTGELFF. The rearrangement joins TRBV9 to TRBJ2-2; no clear D. Germline V gives CDR1 SGDLS, CDR2 YYNGEE. Trimming took off 0 bases at V and 1 base at J, with 4 bases between the two ends. CDR3 length equals 14 residues.

Here the CDR3 DNA reads TGTGCCAGCAGCGCCGGAGTCACTGAAGCTTTCTTT. Translating it yields CASSAGVTEAFF. The chain is built from TRBV7-2 and TRBJ1-1; D is unresolved. Trimming took off 5 bases at V and 4 bases at J, with 8 bases between the two ends. CDR3 length: 12 amino acids. In germline, CDR1 is SGHTA, CDR2 FQGNSA.

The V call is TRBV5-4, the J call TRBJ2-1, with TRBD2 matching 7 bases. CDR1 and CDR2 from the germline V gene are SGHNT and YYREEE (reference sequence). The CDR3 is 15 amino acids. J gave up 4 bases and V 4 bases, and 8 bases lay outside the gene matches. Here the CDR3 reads CASSVGAGAYNEQFF. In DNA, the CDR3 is TGTGCCAGCAGCGTTGGGGCGGGAGCTTACAATGAGCAGTTCTTC.

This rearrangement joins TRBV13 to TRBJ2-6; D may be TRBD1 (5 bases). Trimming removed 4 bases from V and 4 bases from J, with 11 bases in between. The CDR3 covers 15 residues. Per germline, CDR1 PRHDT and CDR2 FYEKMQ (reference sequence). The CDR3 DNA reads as TGTGCCAGCAGCTCCCAAGGGGCCGGGGCCAACGTCCTGACTTTC. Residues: CASSSQGAGANVLTF.

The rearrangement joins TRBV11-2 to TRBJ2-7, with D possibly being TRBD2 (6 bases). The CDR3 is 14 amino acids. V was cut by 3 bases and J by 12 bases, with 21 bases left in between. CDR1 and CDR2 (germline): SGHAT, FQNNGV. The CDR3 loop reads CASSLLAGGATGYF. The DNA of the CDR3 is TGTGCCAGCAGCTTGTTGGCGGGCGGGGCTACCGGGTACTTC.

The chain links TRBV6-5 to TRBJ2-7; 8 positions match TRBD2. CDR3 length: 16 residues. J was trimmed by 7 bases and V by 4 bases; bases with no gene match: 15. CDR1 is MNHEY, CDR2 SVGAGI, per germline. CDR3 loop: CASSWMGSGTQREQYF. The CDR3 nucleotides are TGTGCCAGCAGTTGGATGGGTAGCGGGACCCAAAGGGAGCAGTACTTC.

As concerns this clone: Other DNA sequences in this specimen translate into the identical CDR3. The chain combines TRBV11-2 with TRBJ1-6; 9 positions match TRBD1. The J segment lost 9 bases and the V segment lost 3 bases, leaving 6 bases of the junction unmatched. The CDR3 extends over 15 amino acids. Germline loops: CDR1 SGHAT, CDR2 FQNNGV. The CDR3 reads CASSLVGQGGSPLHF. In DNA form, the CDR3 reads TGTGCCAGCAGCTTGGTGGGACAGGGCGGTTCACCCCTCCACTTT.

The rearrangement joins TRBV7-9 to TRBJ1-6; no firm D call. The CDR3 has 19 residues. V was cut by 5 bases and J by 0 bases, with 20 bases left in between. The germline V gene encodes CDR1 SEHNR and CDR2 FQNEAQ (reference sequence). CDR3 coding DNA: TGTGCCAGCAGCGAGATAGGGCGGCAGAGGAGCTCCTATAATTCACCCCTCCACTTT. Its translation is CASSEIGRQRSSYNSPLHF.

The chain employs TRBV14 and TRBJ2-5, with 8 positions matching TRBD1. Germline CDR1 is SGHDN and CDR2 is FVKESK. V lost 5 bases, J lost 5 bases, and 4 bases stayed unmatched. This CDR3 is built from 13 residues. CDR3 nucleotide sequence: TGTGCCAGCAGCTTCAGGGGGCACGAGACCCAGTACTTC. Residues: CASSFRGHETQYF.

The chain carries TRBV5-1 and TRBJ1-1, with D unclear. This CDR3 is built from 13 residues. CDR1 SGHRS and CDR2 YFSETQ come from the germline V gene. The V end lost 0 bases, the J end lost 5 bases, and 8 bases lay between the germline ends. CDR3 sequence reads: CASSLEGRTEAFF. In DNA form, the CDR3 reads TGCGCCAGCAGCTTGGAGGGTCGAACTGAAGCTTTCTTT. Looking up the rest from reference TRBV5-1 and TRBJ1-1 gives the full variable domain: KAGVTQTPRYLIKTRGQQVTLSCSPISGHRSVSWYQQTPGQGLQFLFEYFSETQRNKGNFPGRFSGRQFSNSRSEMNVSTLELGDSALYLCASSLEGRTEAFFGQGTRLTVV.

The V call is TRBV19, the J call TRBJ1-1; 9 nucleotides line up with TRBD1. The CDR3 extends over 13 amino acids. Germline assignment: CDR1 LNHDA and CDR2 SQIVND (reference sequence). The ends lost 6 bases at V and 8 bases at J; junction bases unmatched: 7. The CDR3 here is CASRTNRGLEAFF. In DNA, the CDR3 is TGTGCCAGTAGGACTAACAGGGGGCTAGAAGCTTTCTTT.

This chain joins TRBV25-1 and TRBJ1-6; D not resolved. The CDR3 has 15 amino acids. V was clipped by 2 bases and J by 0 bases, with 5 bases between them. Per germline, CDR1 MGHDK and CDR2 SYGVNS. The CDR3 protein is CASSERSSYNSPLHF. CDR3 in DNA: TGTGCCAGCAGTGAACGGAGCTCCTATAATTCACCCCTCCACTTT.

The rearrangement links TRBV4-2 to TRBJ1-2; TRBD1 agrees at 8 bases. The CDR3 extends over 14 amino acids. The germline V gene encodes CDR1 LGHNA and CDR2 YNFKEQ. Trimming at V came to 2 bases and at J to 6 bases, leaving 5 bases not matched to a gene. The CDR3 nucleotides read TGTGCCAGCAGCCAAACCGGACAGGGCAATGGCTACACCTTC. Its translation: CASSQTGQGNGYTF.

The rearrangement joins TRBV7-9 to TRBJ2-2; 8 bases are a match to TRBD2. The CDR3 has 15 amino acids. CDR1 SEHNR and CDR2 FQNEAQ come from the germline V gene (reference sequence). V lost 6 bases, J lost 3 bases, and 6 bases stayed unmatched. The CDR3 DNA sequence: TGTGCCAGCAGGTCTAACGGGAGGGACACCGGGGAGCTGTTTTTT. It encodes CASRSNGRDTGELFF.

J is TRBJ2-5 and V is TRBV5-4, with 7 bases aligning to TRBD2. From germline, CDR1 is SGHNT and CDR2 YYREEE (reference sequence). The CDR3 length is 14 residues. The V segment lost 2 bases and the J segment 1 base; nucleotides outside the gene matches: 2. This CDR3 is CASSLAGSQETQYF. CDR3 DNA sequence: TGTGCCAGCAGCTTAGCGGGGTCCCAAGAGACCCAGTACTTC.

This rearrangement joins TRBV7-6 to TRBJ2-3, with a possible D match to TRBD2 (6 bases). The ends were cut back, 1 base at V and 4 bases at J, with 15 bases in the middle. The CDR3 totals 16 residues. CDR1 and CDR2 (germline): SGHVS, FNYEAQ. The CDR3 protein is CASSLVGARLADTQYF. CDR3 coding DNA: TGTGCCAGCAGCTTAGTTGGGGCGCGACTAGCAGATACGCAGTATTTT. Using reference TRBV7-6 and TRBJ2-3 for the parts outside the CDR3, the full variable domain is GAGVSQSPRYKVTKRGQDVALRCDPISGHVSLYWYRQALGQGPEFLTYFNYEAQQDKSGLPNDRFSAERPEGSISTLTIQRTEQRDSAMYRCASSLVGARLADTQYFGPGTRLTVL.

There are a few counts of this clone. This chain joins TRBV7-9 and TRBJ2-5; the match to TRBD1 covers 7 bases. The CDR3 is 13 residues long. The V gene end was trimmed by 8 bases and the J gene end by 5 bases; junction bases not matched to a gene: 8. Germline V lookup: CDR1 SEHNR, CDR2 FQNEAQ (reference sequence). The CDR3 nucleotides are TGTGCCAGCTCAAGACAGGGCGGTGAGACCCAGTACTTC. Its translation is CASSRQGGETQYF.

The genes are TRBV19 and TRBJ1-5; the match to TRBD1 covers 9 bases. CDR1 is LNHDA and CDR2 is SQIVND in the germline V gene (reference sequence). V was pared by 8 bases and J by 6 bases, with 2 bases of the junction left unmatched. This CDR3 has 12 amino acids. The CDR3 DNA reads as TGTGCCAGTCAGACAGGGGGTCAGCCCCAGCATTTT. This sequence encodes CASQTGGQPQHF.

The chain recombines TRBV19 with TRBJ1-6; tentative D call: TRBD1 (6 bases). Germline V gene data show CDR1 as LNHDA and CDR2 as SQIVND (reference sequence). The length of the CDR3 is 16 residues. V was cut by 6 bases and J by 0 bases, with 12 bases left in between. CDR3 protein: CASSYRASSYNSPLHF. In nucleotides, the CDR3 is TGTGCCAGTAGCTACAGGGCGAGCTCCTATAATTCACCCCTCCACTTT.

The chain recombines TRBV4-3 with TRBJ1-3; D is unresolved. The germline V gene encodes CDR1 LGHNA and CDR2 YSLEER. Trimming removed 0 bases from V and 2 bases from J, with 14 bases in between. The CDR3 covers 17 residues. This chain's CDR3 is CASSQDGNRGPGNTIYF. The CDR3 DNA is TGCGCCAGCAGCCAAGACGGTAACAGAGGGCCTGGAAACACCATATATTTT.

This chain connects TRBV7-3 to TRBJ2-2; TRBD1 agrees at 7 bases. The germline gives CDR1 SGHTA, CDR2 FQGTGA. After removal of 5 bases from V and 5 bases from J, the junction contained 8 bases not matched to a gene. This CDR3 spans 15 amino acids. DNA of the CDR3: TGTGCCAGCAGCCCGACAGGGACATTGACCGGGGAGCTGTTTTTT. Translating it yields CASSPTGTLTGELFF.

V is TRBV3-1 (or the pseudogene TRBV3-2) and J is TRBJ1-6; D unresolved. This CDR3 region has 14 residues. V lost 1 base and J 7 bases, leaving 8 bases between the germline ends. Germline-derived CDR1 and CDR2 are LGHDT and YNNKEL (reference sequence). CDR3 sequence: CASSQVTRNSPLHF. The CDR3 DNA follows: TGTGCCAGCAGCCAAGTAACTAGGAATTCACCCCTCCACTTT.

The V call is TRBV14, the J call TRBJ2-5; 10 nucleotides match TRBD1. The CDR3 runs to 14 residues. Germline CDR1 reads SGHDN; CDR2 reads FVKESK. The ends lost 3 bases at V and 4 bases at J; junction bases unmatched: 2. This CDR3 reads CASSHRTGGETQYF. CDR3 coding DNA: TGTGCCAGCAGCCACCGGACAGGGGGAGAGACCCAGTACTTC.

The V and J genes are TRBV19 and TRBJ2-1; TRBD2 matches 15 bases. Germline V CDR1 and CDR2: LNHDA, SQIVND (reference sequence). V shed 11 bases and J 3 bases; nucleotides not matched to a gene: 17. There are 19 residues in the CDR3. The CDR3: CAAGPRPGTSGGNYNEQFF. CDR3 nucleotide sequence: TGTGCCGCGGGTCCTCGGCCCGGGACTAGCGGGGGGAACTACAATGAGCAGTTCTTC.

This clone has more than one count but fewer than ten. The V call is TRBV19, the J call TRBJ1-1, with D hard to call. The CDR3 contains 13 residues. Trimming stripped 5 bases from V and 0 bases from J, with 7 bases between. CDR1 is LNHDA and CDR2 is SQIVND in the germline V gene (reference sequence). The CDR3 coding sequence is TGTGCCAGTAGTCCCTACATGAACACTGAAGCTTTCTTT. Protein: CASSPYMNTEAFF.

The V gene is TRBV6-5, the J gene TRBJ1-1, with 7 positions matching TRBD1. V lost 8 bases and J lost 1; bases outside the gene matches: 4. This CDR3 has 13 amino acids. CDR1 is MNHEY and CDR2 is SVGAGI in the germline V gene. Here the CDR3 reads CASETGSNTEAFF. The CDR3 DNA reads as TGTGCCAGCGAGACAGGGTCGAACACTGAAGCTTTCTTT.

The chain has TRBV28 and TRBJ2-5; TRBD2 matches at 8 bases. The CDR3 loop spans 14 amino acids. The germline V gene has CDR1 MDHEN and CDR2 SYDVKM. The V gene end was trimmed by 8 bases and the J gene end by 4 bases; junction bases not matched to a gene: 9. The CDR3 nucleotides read TGTGCCAGCCAAGGTGCGGGGGGCGGAGAGACCCAGTACTTC. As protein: CASQGAGGGETQYF.

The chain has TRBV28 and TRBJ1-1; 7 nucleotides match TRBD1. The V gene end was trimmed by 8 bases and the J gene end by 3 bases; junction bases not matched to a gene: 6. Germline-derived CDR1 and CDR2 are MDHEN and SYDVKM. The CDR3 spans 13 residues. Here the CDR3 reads CASDVDRDTEAFF. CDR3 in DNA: TGTGCCAGCGATGTCGACAGGGACACTGAAGCTTTCTTT.

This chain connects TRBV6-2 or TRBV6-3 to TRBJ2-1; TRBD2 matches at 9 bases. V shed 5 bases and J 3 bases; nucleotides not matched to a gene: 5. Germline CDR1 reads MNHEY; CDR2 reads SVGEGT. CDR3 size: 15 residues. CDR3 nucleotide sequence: TGTGCCAGCAGTGTCCTAGCGGGGCTCTACAATGAGCAGTTCTTC. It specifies CASSVLAGLYNEQFF.